Sequencing of this T cell receptor (beta chain) was carried out in a study of regulatory T cells in long-lasting Graves disease. Whole-study context: Recently diagnosed Graves' patients had received antithyroid drugs for under 3 months.

iRepertoire HTBI primers and Arm-PCR of CDR3 regions built TCR beta libraries. TCRdb re-called the multiplex PCR reads with MiXCR, one entry per CDR3 protein. Of about 320,000 distinct CDR3 sequences listed, under 20% are singletons. V was pared by 4 bases and J by 0 bases, with 9 bases of the junction left unmatched. Looked up from germline, CDR1 is SGHTA and CDR2 is FQGTGA. The CDR3 spans 18 residues. This clonotype was seen repeatedly, ten times or more. Its target is unknown. Specified time point: newly diagnosed GD, antithyroid drugs for less than 3 months. PBMC-extracted RNA yielded the TCR library. The patients were drawn from one endocrinology department in Xi'an, China. Notes on the study in general: Study was limited to peripheral blood, excluding thyroid tissue. TRBV28, TRBJ1-2 and TRBJ2-5 emerged as the favored segments in persistent disease.

This chain uses TRBV7-3 with TRBJ1-5; 10 bases line up with TRBD1. This clonotype was obtained from a female donor with Graves disease. The sequences come from peripheral blood mononuclear cells (PBMCs), collected at new diagnosis, from a patient treated with antithyroid drugs. CDR3 region: CASSSRDRGGGSNQPQHF. In nucleotides, the CDR3 is TGTGCCAGCAGCTCCAGGGACAGGGGAGGCGGTAGCAATCAGCCCCAGCATTTT.